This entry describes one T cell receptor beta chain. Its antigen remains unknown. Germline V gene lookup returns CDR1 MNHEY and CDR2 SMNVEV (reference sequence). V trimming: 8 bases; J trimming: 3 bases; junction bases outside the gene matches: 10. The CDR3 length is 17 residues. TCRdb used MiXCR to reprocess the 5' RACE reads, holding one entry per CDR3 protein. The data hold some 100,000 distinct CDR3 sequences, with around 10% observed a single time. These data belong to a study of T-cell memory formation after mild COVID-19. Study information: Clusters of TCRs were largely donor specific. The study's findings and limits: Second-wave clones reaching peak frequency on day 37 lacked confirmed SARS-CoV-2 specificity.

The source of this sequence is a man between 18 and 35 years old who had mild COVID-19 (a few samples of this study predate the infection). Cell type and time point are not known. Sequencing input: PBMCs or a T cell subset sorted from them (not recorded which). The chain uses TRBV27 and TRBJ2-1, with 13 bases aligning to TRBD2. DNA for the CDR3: TGTGCCAGCGCCCGGACTAGCGGGAGCCTTTTCTACAATGAGCAGTTCTTC. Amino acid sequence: CASARTSGSLFYNEQFF.